These 18 T cell receptor beta chains were all obtained from the same sample, sequenced in a study of cytomegalovirus exposure and HLA in healthy donors. Both 60 Vbeta primers and 13 Jbeta primers went into the PCR. Profiling relied on immunoSEQ multiplex PCR, and the TCRdb table lists in-frame clones only, not all of them. The sample data list 150,000 or so clones. Sequencing was done on a sample of PBMCs. The receptors derive from a woman aged 45-60 years in good health and CMV-seronegative.

The chain combines TRBV13 with TRBJ1-1; D is uncertain. V was shortened by 4 bases and J by 0 bases, with 12 bases between the two germline ends. Germline V gene sequence: CDR1 PRHDT, CDR2 FYEKMQ (reference sequence). The CDR3 totals 15 residues. In DNA form, the CDR3 reads TGTGCCAGCAGCTCCCCCGGTGATTTGAACACTGAAGCTTTCTTT. It encodes CASSSPGDLNTEAFF.

This chain uses TRBV5-4 with TRBJ2-6; 7 nucleotides match TRBD1. Germline lookup yields CDR1 SGHNT and CDR2 YYREEE (reference sequence). The V segment lost 3 bases and the J segment 2 bases; nucleotides outside the gene matches: 5. This CDR3 is 16 amino acids long. CDR3 bases: TGTGCCAGCAGCTCGACAGGGATTACTGGGGCCAACGTCCTGACTTTC. Protein: CASSSTGITGANVLTF.

The J gene is TRBJ1-1, the V gene TRBV7-9, with D possibly TRBD1 on 6 matching bases. Trimming pared 1 base from V and 0 bases from J, leaving 9 bases between. Per the germline V gene, CDR1 is SEHNR and CDR2 is FQNEAQ (reference sequence). The CDR3 covers 15 residues. The DNA of the CDR3 is TGTGCCAGCAGCTTAGTGACAGGTGTGAACACTGAAGCTTTCTTT. It is translated as CASSLVTGVNTEAFF.

V gene TRBV5-1 combines with J gene TRBJ2-2, with D unresolved. The germline V and J ends were trimmed by 3 bases and 4 bases, with 7 bases remaining between them. This CDR3 contains 13 residues. CDR1 and CDR2 from the germline V gene are SGHRS and YFSETQ. Here the CDR3 DNA reads TGCGCCAGCAGCTCCCTGGCCACCGGGGAGCTGTTTTTT. Encoded protein: CASSSLATGELFF. Filled out from reference TRBV5-1 and TRBJ2-2, the complete variable domain reads KAGVTQTPRYLIKTRGQQVTLSCSPISGHRSVSWYQQTPGQGLQFLFEYFSETQRNKGNFPGRFSGRQFSNSRSEMNVSTLELGDSALYLCASSSLATGELFFGEGSRLTVL.

The chain carries TRBV18 and TRBJ1-5, with D tentatively TRBD1 (6 bases). The CDR3 covers 15 residues. The V gene lost 5 bases and the J gene lost 6 bases, with 17 bases spanning the gap. Germline V lookup: CDR1 KGHSH, CDR2 LQKENI. As DNA, the CDR3 is TGTGCCAGCTCAGCAGGGGTCAGGGGTGCTCAGCCCCAGCATTTT. It encodes CASSAGVRGAQPQHF.

The rearrangement uses TRBV30 and TRBJ1-1; TRBD1 agrees at 9 bases. Germline lookup yields CDR1 GTSNPN and CDR2 SVGIG (reference sequence). The CDR3 spans 15 residues. Trimming took 1 base from V and 3 from J; bases not matched to a gene: 6. The CDR3 region has the DNA TGTGCCTGGAGTGGGGGGACAGGGAGTTACACTGAAGCTTTCTTT. Its protein product is CAWSGGTGSYTEAFF.

The chain links TRBV18 to TRBJ1-2; 7 bases agree with TRBD1. CDR3 size: 15 residues. Germline assignment: CDR1 KGHSH and CDR2 LQKENI. V shed 4 bases and J 4 bases; nucleotides not matched to a gene: 9. CDR3 in DNA: TGTGCCAGCTCACGGACCAGGGGGGCCGCCTATGGCTACACCTTC. Its protein is CASSRTRGAAYGYTF.

To note about this clone: Additional DNA sequences in this sample encode the identical CDR3. This chain joins TRBV9 and TRBJ2-3; TRBD1 is a possible D gene (6 bases). V lost 0 bases and J 1 base, leaving 9 bases between the germline ends. This CDR3 region has 15 residues. CDR1 is SGDLS and CDR2 is YYNGEE in the germline V gene. The CDR3 protein is CASSVEQGRTDTQYF. CDR3 in DNA: TGTGCCAGCAGCGTAGAACAGGGCCGCACAGATACGCAGTATTTT. Supplemented by reference TRBV9 and TRBJ2-3, the full variable domain reads DSGVTQTPKHLITATGQRVTLRCSPRSGDLSVYWYQQSLDQGLQFLIQYYNGEERAKGNILERFSAQQFPDLHSELNLSSLELGDSALYFCASSVEQGRTDTQYFGPGTRLTVL.

The chain is built from TRBV29-1 and TRBJ2-1; 9 positions match TRBD1. Germline V lookup: CDR1 SQVTM, CDR2 ANQGSEA. V was pared by 7 bases and J by 12 bases, with 16 bases of the junction left unmatched. The CDR3 runs to 14 residues. As DNA, the CDR3 is TGCAGCGCAGAGGGCCGGGACAGGGCTTCAGGGCAGTTCTTC. This translates into CSAEGRDRASGQFF.

V and J are TRBV27 and TRBJ2-2; D gene unclear. Germline values: CDR1 MNHEY, CDR2 SMNVEV (reference sequence). The CDR3 has 16 residues. Deletions cut 0 bases from V and 4 bases from J, with 12 bases between. CDR3 in amino acids: CASSLSPAGVTGELFF. CDR3 bases: TGTGCCAGCAGTTTATCGCCCGCCGGAGTCACCGGGGAGCTGTTTTTT.

The J gene is TRBJ2-1, the V gene TRBV28; 10 bases are a match to TRBD1. This CDR3 region has 15 residues. In germline, CDR1 is MDHEN, CDR2 SYDVKM. The ends lost 5 bases at V and 4 bases at J; junction bases unmatched: 5. The CDR3 reads CASSQPGQGYNEQFF. DNA for the CDR3: TGTGCCAGCAGTCAACCGGGACAGGGGTACAATGAGCAGTTCTTC.

J is TRBJ1-1 and V is TRBV5-1; tentatively, D is TRBD1 (5 bases). Germline CDR1 is SGHRS and CDR2 is YFSETQ. This CDR3 has 15 residues. V was cut by 1 base and J by 0 bases, with 10 bases left in between. CDR3 protein: CASSLPGGMNTEAFF. Written as DNA, the CDR3 is TGCGCCAGCAGCTTGCCCGGGGGAATGAACACTGAAGCTTTCTTT.

The chain combines TRBV6-6 with TRBJ2-7; 8 bases fit TRBD1. The V gene's germline CDR1 is MNHNY and CDR2 SVGAGI (reference sequence). This CDR3 is built from 15 residues. V gave up 2 bases and J gave up 0 bases; unmatched junction bases: 3. This CDR3 reads CASSYGTGFSYEQYF. Here the CDR3 DNA reads TGTGCCAGCAGTTACGGGACAGGTTTCTCCTACGAGCAGTACTTC.

The CDR3 nucleotides read TGTGCCAGCTCGACTAGCAGGACCTACAATGAGCAGTTCTTC. Protein product: CASSTSRTYNEQFF. J is TRBJ2-1 and V is TRBV2; 7 bases match TRBD2. J was trimmed by 2 bases and V by 8 bases; bases with no gene match: 6. CDR3 length equals 14 residues. Germline V CDR1 and CDR2: SNHLY, FYNNEI.

The V gene is TRBV27, the J gene TRBJ2-7; 8 bases match TRBD2. Germline V lookup: CDR1 MNHEY, CDR2 SMNVEV (reference sequence). The CDR3 is 16 amino acids. V lost 5 bases, J lost 0 bases, and 9 bases stayed unmatched. The CDR3 sequence is CASSGLAGLSSYEQYF. As DNA, the CDR3 is TGTGCCAGCAGTGGCCTAGCGGGCCTTAGCTCCTACGAGCAGTACTTC.

This rearrangement joins TRBV6-5 to TRBJ2-7; a weak D match, TRBD1 (6 bases). The CDR3 has 14 residues. Germline CDR1 and CDR2: MNHEY and SVGAGI. The ends were cut back, 3 bases at V and 6 bases at J, with 15 bases in the middle. The chain's CDR3 is CASSYLKQGSEQYF. As DNA, the CDR3 is TGTGCCAGCAGTTATCTTAAACAGGGTAGCGAGCAGTACTTC.

V and J are TRBV9 and TRBJ2-1, with TRBD2 matching over 8 bases. The CDR3 extends over 15 amino acids. CDR1 is SGDLS and CDR2 is YYNGEE in the germline V gene. V trimming: 3 bases; J trimming: 2 bases; junction bases outside the gene matches: 4. CDR3: CASSAGLDPYNEQFF. The CDR3 DNA sequence: TGTGCCAGCAGCGCGGGACTAGATCCCTACAATGAGCAGTTCTTC.

The chain carries TRBV4-1 and TRBJ2-5; tentative D call: TRBD1 (5 bases). This CDR3 region has 14 residues. Trimming removed 5 bases from V and 2 bases from J, with 12 bases in between. CDR1 and CDR2 (germline): MGHRA, YSYEKL. This CDR3 reads CASSAQALQETQYF. In DNA form, the CDR3 reads TGCGCCAGCAGCGCACAGGCCCTACAAGAGACCCAGTACTTC.